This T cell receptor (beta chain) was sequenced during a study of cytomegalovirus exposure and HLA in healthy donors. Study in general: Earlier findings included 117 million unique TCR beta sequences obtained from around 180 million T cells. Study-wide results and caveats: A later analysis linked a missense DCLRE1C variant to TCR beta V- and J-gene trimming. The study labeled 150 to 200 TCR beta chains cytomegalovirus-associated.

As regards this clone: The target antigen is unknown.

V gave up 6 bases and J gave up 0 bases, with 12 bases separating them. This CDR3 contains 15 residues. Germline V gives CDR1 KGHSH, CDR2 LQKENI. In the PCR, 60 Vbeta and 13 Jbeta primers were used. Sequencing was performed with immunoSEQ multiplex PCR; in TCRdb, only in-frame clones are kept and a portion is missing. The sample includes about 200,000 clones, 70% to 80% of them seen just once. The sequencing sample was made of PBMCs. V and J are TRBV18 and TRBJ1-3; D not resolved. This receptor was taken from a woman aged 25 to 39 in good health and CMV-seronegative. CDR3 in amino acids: CASSPRPGSGNTIYF. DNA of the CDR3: TGTGCCAGCTCGCCTCGCCCCGGCTCTGGAAACACCATATATTTT.